Listed below are T cell receptor beta chains from one sample, sequenced in a study of T cells after yellow fever vaccination. TCRdb reanalysed the 5' RACE reads using MiXCR and keeps one entry per CDR3 protein. The table shows 350,000 to 550,000 distinct CDR3 sequences, with around 20% occurring only once. Sample: PBMCs, taken before the yellow fever booster vaccination. These receptors were taken from a man between 18 and 29 years old who received the YFV17D yellow fever vaccine. Each CDR3 is given with its conserved first and last residue. Fields, in order: V gene, clone size, D gene, J gene, CDR3 DNA, CDR3 protein. The D gene is left open where the match is weak. Size tells how often a clone was seen (once, few, many) or the class of an expanded clone, and some rows leave it out.

V: TRBV6-5; size: few; D: NA; J: TRBJ2-1; DNA: TGTGCCAGCAGCCCGATACAGGGGCTAGCGAGGTGCAATGAGCAGTTCTTC; CDR3: CASSPIQGLARCNEQFF
V: TRBV12-3/TRBV12-4; size: NA; D: TRBD2; J: TRBJ2-1; DNA: TGTGCCAGCACTCAGCGGGGGGGGCCTAATGAGCAGTTCTTC; CDR3: CASTQRGGPNEQFF
V: TRBV7-9; size: few; D: NA; J: TRBJ2-1; DNA: TGTGCCAGCAGCTTAAAAACAGGGAATGAGCAGTTCTTC; CDR3: CASSLKTGNEQFF
V: TRBV18; size: few; D: NA; J: TRBJ2-5; DNA: TGTGCCAGCTCACCTTTATCGGGGCCAATTGGGGAGACCCAGTACTTC; CDR3: CASSPLSGPIGETQYF
V: TRBV5-6; size: few; D: NA; J: TRBJ2-5; DNA: TGTGCCAGCAGCTTGCGGCAGTATCTAGGAGAGACCCAGTACTTC; CDR3: CASSLRQYLGETQYF
V: TRBV12-3/TRBV12-4; size: few; D: TRBD1; J: TRBJ1-5; DNA: TGTGCCAGCAGAGGGGACAGGGTAGAGCCCCAGCATTTT; CDR3: CASRGDRVEPQHF
V: TRBV7-2; size: NA; D: NA; J: TRBJ1-2; DNA: TGTGCCAGCAACCAGCTAGGACTTGGTGGCTACACCTTC; CDR3: CASNQLGLGGYTF
V: TRBV12-3/TRBV12-4; size: NA; D: NA; J: TRBJ1-2; DNA: TGTGCCTGTGTGTGGGGGGCGGACTATGGCTACACCTTC; CDR3: CACVWGADYGYTF
V: TRBV6-1; size: NA; D: NA; J: TRBJ2-1; DNA: TGTGCCAGCAGGGATGACACTATCAATGAGCAGTTCTTC; CDR3: CASRDDTINEQFF
V: TRBV29-1; size: few; D: NA; J: TRBJ2-2; DNA: TGCAGCGTTGAAGATCCCACCGGGGAGCTGTTTTTT; CDR3: CSVEDPTGELFF
V: TRBV12-3/TRBV12-4; size: NA; D: NA; J: TRBJ2-3; DNA: TGTGCCAGCAGTTGGGGGGGGGCAACAGATACGCAGTATTTT; CDR3: CASSWGGATDTQYF
V: TRBV6-4; size: few; D: NA; J: TRBJ1-2; DNA: TGTGCCAGCAGTGAAAGTATGTTGGCTGGTGGCTACACCTTC; CDR3: CASSESMLAGGYTF
V: TRBV20-1; size: NA; D: NA; J: TRBJ2-1; DNA: TGCAGTGCTATGACTAGGAACGACAATGAGCAGTTCTTC; CDR3: CSAMTRNDNEQFF
V: TRBV5-6; size: NA; D: NA; J: TRBJ1-1; DNA: TGTGCCAGCAGCTTGGCCTGGGAAGAAACTGAAGCTTTCTTT; CDR3: CASSLAWEETEAFF
V: TRBV6-1; size: few; D: NA; J: TRBJ1-1; DNA: TGTGCCAGCAGCAGGAAGGGACCAAACACTGAAGCTTTCTTT; CDR3: CASSRKGPNTEAFF
V: TRBV4-3; size: NA; D: TRBD2; J: TRBJ2-7; DNA: TGCGCCAGCAGCCAAGGACTAGCGGGGACCTACGAGCAGTACTTC; CDR3: CASSQGLAGTYEQYF
V: TRBV5-1; size: NA; D: TRBD2; J: TRBJ2-5; DNA: TGCGCCAGCAGCTTGGCGGTAGCGGGGAATGGAGAGACCCAGTACTTC; CDR3: CASSLAVAGNGETQYF
V: TRBV25-1; size: few; D: NA; J: TRBJ2-2; DNA: TGTGCCAGCAGTGAGCTGGGGGCAAGAGGCACCGGGGAGCTGTTTTTT; CDR3: CASSELGARGTGELFF
V: TRBV20-1; size: many; D: NA; J: TRBJ2-1; DNA: TGCAGTGCCCATCAGACTACCTACAATGAGCAGTTCTTC; CDR3: CSAHQTTYNEQFF
V: TRBV4-1; size: NA; D: TRBD2; J: TRBJ2-5; DNA: TGCGCCAGCCAGCAGCGGGGGGTACAAGAGACCCAGTACTTC; CDR3: CASQQRGVQETQYF
V: TRBV24-1; size: NA; D: NA; J: TRBJ1-4; DNA: TGTGCCACCAGTGACCCCCGATCGGGAGGAAAACTGTTTTTT; CDR3: CATSDPRSGGKLFF
V: TRBV10-2; size: many; D: NA; J: TRBJ2-1; DNA: TGCGCCAGCAGTGATGTAGTGGGGGGGCGCAATGAGCAGTTCTTC; CDR3: CASSDVVGGRNEQFF
V: TRBV10-3; size: few; D: TRBD1; J: TRBJ2-2; DNA: TGTGCCATCAGTGCTTGGACAGGGGCCGGGGAGCTGTTTTTT; CDR3: CAISAWTGAGELFF
V: TRBV4-1; size: NA; D: NA; J: TRBJ1-4; DNA: TGCGCCAGCAGCCCCGCCAACGGTCGGGGGGAGGAGGAAAAACTGTTTTTT; CDR3: CASSPANGRGEEEKLFF
V: TRBV7-2; size: few; D: TRBD1; J: TRBJ2-1; DNA: TGTGCCAGCAGCTTCCTAGGGGGCGTGGGCAATGAGCAGTTCTTC; CDR3: CASSFLGGVGNEQFF
V: TRBV3-1; size: NA; D: TRBD1; J: TRBJ2-1; DNA: TGTGCCAGCAGCCGACAGGGGGCCCGCGATGAGCAGTTCTTC; CDR3: CASSRQGARDEQFF
V: TRBV6-5; size: NA; D: NA; J: TRBJ1-6; DNA: TGTGCCAGCAGTTACTTTGGGGTGGGCGGTTCACCCCTCCACTTT; CDR3: CASSYFGVGGSPLHF
V: TRBV20-1; size: few; D: TRBD2; J: TRBJ2-5; DNA: TGCAGTGCTGACCGAAGCGGGGGGCCGGGAGAGACCCAGTACTTC; CDR3: CSADRSGGPGETQYF
V: TRBV7-9; size: NA; D: NA; J: TRBJ2-5; DNA: TGTGCCAGCAGCCCTGGGGCGGGGACCCCTTGGAAAGAGACCCAGTACTTC; CDR3: CASSPGAGTPWKETQYF
V: TRBV6-5; size: once; D: NA; J: TRBJ2-2; DNA: TGTGCCAGCACCCCCTTGGGTACCGGCACCGGGGAGCTGTTTTTT; CDR3: CASTPLGTGTGELFF
V: TRBV7-2; size: few; D: NA; J: TRBJ2-3; DNA: TGTGCCAGCAGCCCGGGACATAACACAGATACGCAGTATTTT; CDR3: CASSPGHNTDTQYF
V: TRBV7-8; size: NA; D: NA; J: TRBJ1-6; DNA: TGTGCCAGCAGCTGGGAGGGGTATGATAATTCACCCCTCCACTTT; CDR3: CASSWEGYDNSPLHF
V: TRBV11-2; size: NA; D: NA; J: TRBJ2-1; DNA: TGTGCCAGCACCCCCTGGGCAGGGAGCTCCTACAATGAGCAGTTCTTC; CDR3: CASTPWAGSSYNEQFF
V: TRBV6-5; size: many; D: NA; J: TRBJ1-2; DNA: TGTGCCAGCAGTTACGAGGGGAGGGATGGCTACACCTTC; CDR3: CASSYEGRDGYTF
V: TRBV18; size: NA; D: NA; J: TRBJ2-4; DNA: TGTGCCAGCTCACCTGACGACGAGGAAAACATTCAGTACTTC; CDR3: CASSPDDEENIQYF
V: TRBV11-3; size: NA; D: NA; J: TRBJ2-1; DNA: TGTGCCAGCAGCGGGCGCATGGGTTCCTACAATGAGCAGTTCTTC; CDR3: CASSGRMGSYNEQFF
V: TRBV7-2; size: many; D: NA; J: TRBJ1-4; DNA: TGTGCCAGCAGCTCCCCAAATGAAAAACTGTTTTTT; CDR3: CASSSPNEKLFF
V: TRBV7-8; size: NA; D: NA; J: TRBJ2-5; DNA: TGTGCCACCAAATCCCCGGCCAGTGGGACCCAGTACTTC; CDR3: CATKSPASGTQYF
V: TRBV4-3; size: few; D: TRBD2; J: TRBJ2-5; DNA: TGCGCCAGCAGCCAAGAAGGCGGGGGTCTCCTCGGGACCCAGTACTTC; CDR3: CASSQEGGGLLGTQYF
V: TRBV5-1; size: many; D: NA; J: TRBJ2-2; DNA: TGCGCCAGCAGCTTACGGGGGAACACCGGGGAGCTGTTTTTT; CDR3: CASSLRGNTGELFF
V: TRBV15; size: few; D: TRBD1; J: TRBJ2-2; DNA: TGTGCCACCAGCAGTCCGGGACAGGGAGGCGGGGAGCTGTTTTTT; CDR3: CATSSPGQGGGELFF
V: TRBV27; size: many; D: TRBD2; J: TRBJ2-3; DNA: TGTGCCAGCAGTTCCCCTTGGACTAGCGGGGGGGGTTATACGCAGTATTTT; CDR3: CASSSPWTSGGGYTQYF
V: TRBV7-9; size: NA; D: NA; J: TRBJ1-2; DNA: TGTGCCAGCAGCTCCGGGCCCCACTATGGCTACACCTTC; CDR3: CASSSGPHYGYTF
V: TRBV5-1; size: few; D: NA; J: TRBJ2-5; DNA: TGCGCCAGCAGCTTGGCCCTACAGCCACAAGAGACCCAGTACTTC; CDR3: CASSLALQPQETQYF
V: TRBV7-9; size: many; D: NA; J: TRBJ1-3; DNA: TGTGCCAGCAGCTTATTCGGGGGTGACACCATATATTTT; CDR3: CASSLFGGDTIYF
V: TRBV30; size: NA; D: NA; J: TRBJ1-5; DNA: TGTGCCTGGAGTGGGTTGAGAAATCAGCCCCAGCATTTT; CDR3: CAWSGLRNQPQHF
V: TRBV25-1; size: NA; D: NA; J: TRBJ2-7; DNA: TGTGCCAGCTCTGCAGAGGCGCCCTCCTACGAGCAGTACTTC; CDR3: CASSAEAPSYEQYF
V: TRBV20-1; size: NA; D: TRBD2; J: TRBJ2-1; DNA: TGCAGTGCAAGAAGCGGGACTAGCTGGAACGAGCAGTTCTTC; CDR3: CSARSGTSWNEQFF
V: TRBV4-3; size: NA; D: TRBD1; J: TRBJ2-2; DNA: TGCGCCAGCAGCCTAGAAAGGGGACAGTTGGTCACCGGGGAGCTGTTTTTT; CDR3: CASSLERGQLVTGELFF
V: TRBV3-1; size: NA; D: TRBD2; J: TRBJ2-3; DNA: TGTGCCAGCAGCCAAGTACGGACTAGCGGGGGGGTCACAGATACGCAGTATTTT; CDR3: CASSQVRTSGGVTDTQYF
V: TRBV7-6; size: NA; D: NA; J: TRBJ2-2; DNA: TGTGCCAGCAGCTCTACGGGGACTGATAACACCGGGGAGCTGTTTTTT; CDR3: CASSSTGTDNTGELFF
V: TRBV5-1; size: NA; D: NA; J: TRBJ2-7; DNA: TGCGCCAGCAGCTTGGACAGGAACCCCCCAAACGAGCAGTACTTC; CDR3: CASSLDRNPPNEQYF
V: TRBV12-3/TRBV12-4; size: few; D: NA; J: TRBJ1-3; DNA: TGTGCCAGCACCCTTGGGGGGAGGGCTGGAAACACCATATATTTT; CDR3: CASTLGGRAGNTIYF
V: TRBV4-1; size: few; D: NA; J: TRBJ2-7; DNA: TGCGCCAGCAGCCATAAGGACGGGTACGAGCAGTACTTC; CDR3: CASSHKDGYEQYF
V: TRBV5-1; size: few; D: TRBD1; J: TRBJ2-7; DNA: TGCGCCAGCAGCTTCGCAGGGGGCGCCGGCTCCTACGAGCAGTACTTC; CDR3: CASSFAGGAGSYEQYF
V: TRBV27; size: NA; D: NA; J: TRBJ2-4; DNA: TGTGCCAGCAGTTACCGACCGTCTGGAGGTGACATTCAGTACTTC; CDR3: CASSYRPSGGDIQYF
V: TRBV11-2; size: few; D: NA; J: TRBJ2-7; DNA: TGTGCCAGCAGCCCACCGGCAGCAGCGGCCTACGAGCAGTACTTC; CDR3: CASSPPAAAAYEQYF
V: TRBV11-1; size: many; D: NA; J: TRBJ2-7; DNA: TGTGCCAGCAGCTTTAGCCTAAGCGAGCAGTACTTC; CDR3: CASSFSLSEQYF
V: TRBV28; size: NA; D: NA; J: TRBJ1-4; DNA: TGTGCCAGCAGTTCTCTAAGGGAAAAACTGTTTTTT; CDR3: CASSSLREKLFF
V: TRBV7-2; size: few; D: TRBD2; J: TRBJ2-3; DNA: TGTGCCAGCAGCGCCGGCAATGGGGGGGGGACAGATACGCAGTATTTT; CDR3: CASSAGNGGGTDTQYF